One T cell receptor beta chain is described in this entry. The CDR3 loop spans 14 amino acids. V lost 4 bases, J lost 2 bases, and 11 bases lay in between. CDR1 is SNHLY, CDR2 FYNNEI, per germline. TCRdb's table, derived via immunoSEQ multiplex PCR, lists solely in-frame clones and lacks some. The profile shows roughly 19,000 clones, roughly 73% of them singletons. This entry belongs to a study of CD4+ T cells in melanoma. The receptor was isolated from a human donor with melanoma. V and J are TRBV2 and TRBJ2-5, with D uncertain. CDR3 bases: TGTGCCAGCAGTGCGTCCCACACGCAAGAGACCCAGTACTTC. It is translated as CASSASHTQETQYF.